The T cell receptor (beta chain) under discussion was sequenced for a study of CD8 T cells in Susac syndrome. Reverse transcription of 0.5 to 1 ug RNA was performed with random hexamers. An immunoSEQ multiplex PCR generated amplified TCR beta CDR3 products spanning 54 Vbeta and 13 Jbeta. TCRdb passed the immunoSEQ multiplex PCR reads through MiXCR, listing each CDR3 protein once. The table has about 180,000 distinct CDR3 sequences, around 94% seen once. With 3 bases removed from V and 1 base from J, the gap between germline ends came to 9 bases. Germline CDR1 is LGHDT and CDR2 is YNNKEL (reference sequence). The CDR3 totals 14 residues. The study sequenced TCR beta in blood CD8+ and CD4+ T cells.

The J gene is TRBJ1-2, the V gene TRBV3-1; TRBD1 might be the D (5 bases). The sequencing sample was made of CD4+ T cells from PBMCs. The TCR comes from a human donor with Susac syndrome. The CDR3 DNA reads as TGTGCCAGCAGCCAGAACAGGATTAACTATGGCTACACCTTC. This gives the protein CASSQNRINYGYTF.